This TCR beta chain emerged from a study of blood T cell repertoires in COVID-19. Some clones are missing from TCRdb's copy, which holds only in-frame ones; the method was immunoSEQ multiplex PCR. The profile shows some 340,000 clones, 85% of them singletons. V gave up 0 bases and J gave up 5 bases, with 12 bases separating them. CDR1 is SGDLS and CDR2 is YYNGEE in the germline V gene. The CDR3 extends over 15 amino acids. The sequencing sample was made of peripheral blood. This receptor was taken from a woman younger than 35 with acute or convalescent COVID-19. The rearrangement uses TRBV9 and TRBJ2-1; D is possibly TRBD1 (6 bases). The CDR3: CASSVEGQLDNEQFF. The DNA of the CDR3 is TGTGCCAGCAGCGTAGAAGGACAGCTCGACAATGAGCAGTTCTTC.